This T cell receptor beta chain was sequenced in a study of T cell responses to AZD1222 COVID-19 vaccine. Profiling relied on immunoSEQ multiplex PCR, and the TCRdb table lists in-frame clones only, not all of them. This sample has about 180,000 clones, with 88% found just once. The sample consisted of peripheral blood, taken 28 days after the second AZD1222 dose. The receptor's source is an adult who received the AZD1222 COVID-19 vaccine.

CDR3 amino acids: CASSQDLQASPLHF. DNA of the CDR3: TGCGCCAGCAGCCAAGATCTACAGGCTTCACCCCTCCACTTT. The chain employs TRBV4-1 and TRBJ1-6; TRBD1 is a possible D gene (5 bases). This CDR3 has 14 residues. Trimming left V 0 bases short and J 9 bases short, with 9 bases between. Germline V gives CDR1 MGHRA, CDR2 YSYEKL.